This T cell receptor beta chain was observed in a study of blood T cell repertoires in COVID-19. Study summary: Nucleic acid was either cDNA or gDNA, and it came from T cells, B-cell-depleted T cells, or PBMCs.

The table lists this clone with a few counts. In terms of age and location, participants ranged from roughly 18 to 100 years and lived in about 25 US areas. Cohort 3 recovered donors had two negative PCRs, clearance, or symptom resolution. The ends were cut back, 4 bases at V and 7 bases at J, with 14 bases in the middle. Germline V gene data show CDR1 as SGDLS and CDR2 as YYNGEE. The CDR3 runs 14 residues. The repertoire was sequenced with immunoSEQ multiplex PCR; TCRdb's copy has only in-frame clones and lacks some. The sample lists about 160,000 clones; roughly 84% were seen once. This chain links TRBV9 with TRBJ1-4; weak D call: TRBD1 (6 bases). Material: PBMCs or T cells enriched from blood (not recorded which). The source of this sequence is a man in his sixties who had recovered from COVID-19. CDR3 bases: TGTGCCAGCAGCTCTCAGGGGAGGGGTGAAAAACTGTTTTTT. It encodes CASSSQGRGEKLFF.